This section outlines one T cell receptor beta chain sequence together with its context. The antigen is undetermined. This entry comes from a study of CD8 T cells in ankylosing spondylitis. Overall study findings and caveats: Seemingly characteristic of ankylosing spondylitis blood was a TCR beta motif consisting of about 8 highly homologous variants. Those disease-linked clones were CD8+; they were also relatively rare in peripheral blood.

CDR1 MNHNY and CDR2 SVGAGI come from the germline V gene (reference sequence). J was trimmed by 6 bases and V by 7 bases; bases with no gene match: 1. This CDR3 is built from 11 residues. Each TCR beta library was made by quantitative 5'-RACE that incorporated molecular barcodes. TCRdb re-called the 5' RACE reads with MiXCR, one entry per CDR3 protein. Among some 840,000 distinct CDR3 sequences listed, approximately 10% were seen once. This chain joins TRBV6-6 and TRBJ1-1, with 8 bases aligning to TRBD1. The material sequenced was blood, either unsorted or a sorted T cell fraction (not recorded which). The TCR comes from a male donor with ankylosing spondylitis. As DNA, the CDR3 is TGTGCCAGCAAGGACAGGGCTGAAGCTTTCTTT. Translating gives CASKDRAEAFF.